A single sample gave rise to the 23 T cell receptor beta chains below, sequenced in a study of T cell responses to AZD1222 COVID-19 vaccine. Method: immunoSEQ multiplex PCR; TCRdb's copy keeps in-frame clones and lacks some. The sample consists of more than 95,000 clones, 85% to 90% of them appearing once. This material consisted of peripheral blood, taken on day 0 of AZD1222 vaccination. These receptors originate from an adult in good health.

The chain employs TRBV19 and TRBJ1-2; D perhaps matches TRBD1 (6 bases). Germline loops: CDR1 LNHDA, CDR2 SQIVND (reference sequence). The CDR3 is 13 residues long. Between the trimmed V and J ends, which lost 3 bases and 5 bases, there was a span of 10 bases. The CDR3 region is CASSISGQYGYTF. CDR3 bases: TGTGCCAGTAGTATTTCTGGACAGTATGGCTACACCTTC.

The CDR3 coding sequence is TGTGCCAGCAGTGGGTCCTCCCCGGCGCAGCCCCAGCATTTT. Protein: CASSGSSPAQPQHF. V usage is TRBV2 and J usage is TRBJ1-5; D remains ambiguous. Germline V lookup: CDR1 SNHLY, CDR2 FYNNEI. CDR3 length: 14 residues. V lost 4 bases to trimming and J lost 7 bases, with 14 bases between them.

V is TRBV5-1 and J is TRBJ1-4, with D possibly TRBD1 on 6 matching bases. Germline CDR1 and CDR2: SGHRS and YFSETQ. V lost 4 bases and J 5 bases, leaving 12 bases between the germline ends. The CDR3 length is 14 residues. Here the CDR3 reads CASSPGHQNEKLFF. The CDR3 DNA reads TGCGCCAGCAGCCCGGGACACCAAAATGAAAAACTGTTTTTT.

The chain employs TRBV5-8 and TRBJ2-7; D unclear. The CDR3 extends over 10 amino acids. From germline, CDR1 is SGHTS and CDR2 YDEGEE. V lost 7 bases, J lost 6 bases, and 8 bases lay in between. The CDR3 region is CASPWGEQYF. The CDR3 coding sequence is TGTGCCAGCCCCTGGGGCGAGCAGTACTTC.

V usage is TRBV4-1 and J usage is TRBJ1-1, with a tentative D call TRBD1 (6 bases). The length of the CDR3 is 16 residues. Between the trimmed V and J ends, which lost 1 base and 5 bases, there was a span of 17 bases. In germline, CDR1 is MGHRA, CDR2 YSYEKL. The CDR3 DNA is TGCGCCAGCAGCCAAGTGGGGAGGGGGGCAGGTACTGAAGCTTTCTTT. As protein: CASSQVGRGAGTEAFF.

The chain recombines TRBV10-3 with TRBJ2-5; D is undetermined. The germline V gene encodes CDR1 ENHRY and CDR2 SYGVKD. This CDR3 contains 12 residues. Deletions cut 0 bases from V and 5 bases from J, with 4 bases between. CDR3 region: CAISESIETQYF. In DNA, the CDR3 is TGTGCCATCAGTGAGTCGATTGAGACCCAGTACTTC.

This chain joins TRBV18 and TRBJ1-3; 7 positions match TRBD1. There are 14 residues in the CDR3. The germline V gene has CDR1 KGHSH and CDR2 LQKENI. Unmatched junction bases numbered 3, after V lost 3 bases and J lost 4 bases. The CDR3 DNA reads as TGTGCCAGCTCACCCCGGGACAGCGGAAACACCATATATTTT. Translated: CASSPRDSGNTIYF.

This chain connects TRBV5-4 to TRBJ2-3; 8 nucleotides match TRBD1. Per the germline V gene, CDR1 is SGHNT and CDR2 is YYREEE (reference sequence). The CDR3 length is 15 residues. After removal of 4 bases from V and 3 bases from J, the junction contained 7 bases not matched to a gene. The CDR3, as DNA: TGTGCCAGCAGCCCCGGGACAGGTCCAACAGATACGCAGTATTTT. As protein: CASSPGTGPTDTQYF.

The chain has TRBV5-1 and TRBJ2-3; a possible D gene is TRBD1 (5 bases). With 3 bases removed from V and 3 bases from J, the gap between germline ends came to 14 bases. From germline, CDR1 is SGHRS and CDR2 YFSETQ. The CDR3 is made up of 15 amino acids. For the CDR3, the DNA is TGCGCCAGCAGCTCCCCCCAGGGCGAAACAGATACGCAGTATTTT. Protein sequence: CASSSPQGETDTQYF.

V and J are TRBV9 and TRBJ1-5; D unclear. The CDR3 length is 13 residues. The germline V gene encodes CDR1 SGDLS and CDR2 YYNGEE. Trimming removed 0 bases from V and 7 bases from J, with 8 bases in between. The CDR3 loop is CASSVGLGQPQHF. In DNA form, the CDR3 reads TGTGCCAGCAGCGTAGGGTTGGGCCAGCCCCAGCATTTT.

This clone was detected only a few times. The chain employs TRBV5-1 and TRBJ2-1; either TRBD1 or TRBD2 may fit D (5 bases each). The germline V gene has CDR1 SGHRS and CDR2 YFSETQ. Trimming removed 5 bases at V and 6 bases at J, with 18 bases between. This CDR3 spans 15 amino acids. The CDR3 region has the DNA TGCGCCAGCAGAACGGGGACGGGACGTAGCAATGAGCAGTTCTTC. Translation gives CASRTGTGRSNEQFF. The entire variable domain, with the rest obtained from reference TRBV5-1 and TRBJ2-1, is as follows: KAGVTQTPRYLIKTRGQQVTLSCSPISGHRSVSWYQQTPGQGLQFLFEYFSETQRNKGNFPGRFSGRQFSNSRSEMNVSTLELGDSALYLCASRTGTGRSNEQFFGPGTRLTVL.

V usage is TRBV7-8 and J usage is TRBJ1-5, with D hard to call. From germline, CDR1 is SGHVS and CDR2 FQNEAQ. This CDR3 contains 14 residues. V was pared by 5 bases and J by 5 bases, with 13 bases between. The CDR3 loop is CASSAPGLYQPQHF. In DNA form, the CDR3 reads TGTGCCAGCAGCGCCCCTGGGCTATATCAGCCCCAGCATTTT.

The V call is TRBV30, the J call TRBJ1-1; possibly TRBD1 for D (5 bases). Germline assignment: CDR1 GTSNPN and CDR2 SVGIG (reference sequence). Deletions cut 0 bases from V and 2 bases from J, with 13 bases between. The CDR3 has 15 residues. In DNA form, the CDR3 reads TGTGCCTGGAGTGTAGGTTTTCAGGGAAACACTGAAGCTTTCTTT. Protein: CAWSVGFQGNTEAFF.

CDR3: CASSWTGQPQHF. CDR3 DNA: TGTGCCAGCAGCTGGACGGGTCAGCCCCAGCATTTT. The rearrangement uses TRBV28 and TRBJ1-5; D is undetermined. Germline V gene lookup returns CDR1 MDHEN and CDR2 SYDVKM. CDR3 size: 12 residues. V was shortened by 6 bases and J by 6 bases, with 9 bases between the two germline ends.

The chain's CDR3 is CASLLIAPSYNEQFF. The CDR3 bases are TGTGCCAGCCTCTTAATAGCTCCCTCCTACAATGAGCAGTTCTTC. The chain is built from TRBV7-2 and TRBJ2-1; D not certain. The CDR3 totals 15 residues. Germline-derived CDR1 and CDR2 are SGHTA and FQGNSA. Trimming stripped 8 bases from V and 0 bases from J, with 14 bases between.

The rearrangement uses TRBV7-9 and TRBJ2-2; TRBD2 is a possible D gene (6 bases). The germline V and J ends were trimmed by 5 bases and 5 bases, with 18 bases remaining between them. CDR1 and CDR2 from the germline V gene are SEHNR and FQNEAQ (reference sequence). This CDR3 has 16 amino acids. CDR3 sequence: CASSPSSASGTGELFF. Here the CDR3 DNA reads TGTGCCAGCAGCCCCTCTAGCGCCTCGGGGACCGGGGAGCTGTTTTTT.

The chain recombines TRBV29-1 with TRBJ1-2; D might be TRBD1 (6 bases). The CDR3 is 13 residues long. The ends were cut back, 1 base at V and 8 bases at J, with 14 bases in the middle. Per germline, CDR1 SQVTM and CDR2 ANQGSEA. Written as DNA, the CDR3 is TGCAGCGTTGAAGGGGGGGCGGTAGGCGGCTACACCTTC. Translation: CSVEGGAVGGYTF.

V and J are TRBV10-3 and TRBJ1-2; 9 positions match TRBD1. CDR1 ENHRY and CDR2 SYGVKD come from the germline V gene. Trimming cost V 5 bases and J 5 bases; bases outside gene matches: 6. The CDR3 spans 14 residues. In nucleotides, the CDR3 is TGTGCCATCAGTCTAGGACAGGGGTCGTATGGCTACACCTTC. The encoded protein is CAISLGQGSYGYTF.

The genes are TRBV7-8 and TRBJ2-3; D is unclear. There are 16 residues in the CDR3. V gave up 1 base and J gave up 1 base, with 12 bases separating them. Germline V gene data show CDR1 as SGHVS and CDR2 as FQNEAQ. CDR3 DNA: TGTGCCAGCAGCTTAGGTGCGTTAACTCGCACAGATACGCAGTATTTT. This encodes CASSLGALTRTDTQYF.

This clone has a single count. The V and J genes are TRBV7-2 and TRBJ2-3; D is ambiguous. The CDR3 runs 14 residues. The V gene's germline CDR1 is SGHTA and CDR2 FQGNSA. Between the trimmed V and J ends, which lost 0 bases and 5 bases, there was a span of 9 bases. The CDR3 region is CASSLALPGDTQYF. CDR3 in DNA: TGTGCCAGCAGCTTAGCCCTCCCTGGAGATACGCAGTATTTT.

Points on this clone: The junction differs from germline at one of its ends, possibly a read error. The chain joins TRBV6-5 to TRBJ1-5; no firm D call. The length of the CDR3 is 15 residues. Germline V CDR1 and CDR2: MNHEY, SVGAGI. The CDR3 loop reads CASSDSLRTNQPQHF. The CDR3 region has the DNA TGTGCCAGCAGTGACTCCCTTAGGACGAATCAGCCCCAGCATTTT.

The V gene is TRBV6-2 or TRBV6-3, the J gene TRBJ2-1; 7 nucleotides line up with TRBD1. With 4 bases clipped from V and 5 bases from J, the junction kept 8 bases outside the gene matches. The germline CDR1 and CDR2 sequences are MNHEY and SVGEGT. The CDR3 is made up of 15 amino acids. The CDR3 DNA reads TGTGCCAGCAGTTCCCCGGCCACAGGGGACAATGAGCAGTTCTTC. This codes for CASSSPATGDNEQFF.

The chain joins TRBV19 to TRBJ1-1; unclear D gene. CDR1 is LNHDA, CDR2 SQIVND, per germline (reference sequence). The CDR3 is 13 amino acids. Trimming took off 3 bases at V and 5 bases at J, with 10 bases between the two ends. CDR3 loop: CASSMAGGTEAFF. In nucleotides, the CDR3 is TGTGCCAGTAGTATGGCCGGCGGGACTGAAGCTTTCTTT.